The rows below give T cell receptor beta chains drawn from one sample of a study of T cell changes during pregnancy in multiple sclerosis. Method: immunoSEQ multiplex PCR; TCRdb's copy keeps in-frame clones and lacks some. Of 30,000 to 40,000 clones in the sample, roughly nine tenths were seen once. This material consisted of peripheral blood, taken in the third trimester of pregnancy. The source of these receptors is a female donor in good health, enrolled as a control in a pregnancy study. The CDR3 runs from the conserved cysteine through the conserved F or W. Fields, in order: J gene, D gene, clone size, V gene, CDR3 DNA, CDR3 protein. D genes are given only for firm matches. Part of the rows lack a size; the others show once, few, many or a class for expanded clones.

TRBJ2-2,TRBD1,once,TRBV2,TGTGCCAGCAGTAGACAGGGGGCTAACACCGGGGAGCTGTTTTTT,CASSRQGANTGELFF
TRBJ2-7,.,.,TRBV29-1,TGCAGCGCCGTAGGGGGGGGCTACGAGCAGTACTTC,CSAVGGGYEQYF
TRBJ2-7,TRBD2,.,TRBV9,TGTGCCAGCAGCGCCGGGCGGGGGAGGGTTAGCTACGAGCAGTACTTC,CASSAGRGRVSYEQYF
TRBJ1-3,.,.,TRBV9,TGTGCCAGCAGCGTAGCAGCCCTGGACGGAGGAGGGGGAAACACCATATATTTT,CASSVAALDGGGGNTIYF
TRBJ1-1,.,.,TRBV28,TGTGCCAGCATCCGGGGGAACACTGAAGCTTTCTTT,CASIRGNTEAFF
TRBJ2-1,TRBD2,.,TRBV11-2,TGTGCCAGCAGCCAGGGTCGGCTAGCGGGAGGGGATGAGCAGTTCTTC,CASSQGRLAGGDEQFF
TRBJ1-2,TRBD1,once,TRBV6-6,TGTGCCAGCAGTTCCCCAACGGGACAGCCCCTGGATGGCTACACCTTC,CASSSPTGQPLDGYTF
TRBJ1-3,.,.,TRBV6-5,TGTGCCAGCAGTTCCCAGGCTTCCTCTGGAAACACCATATATTTT,CASSSQASSGNTIYF
TRBJ1-5,TRBD1,once,TRBV4-1,TGCGCCAGCAGCCAGGACAGGGCCGATCAGCCCCAGCATTTT,CASSQDRADQPQHF
TRBJ2-5,.,.,TRBV4-3,TGCGCCAGCAGCCAAGAGTGGGTGGGCAGGGGTGGGGAGACCCAGTACTTC,CASSQEWVGRGGETQYF
TRBJ1-1,.,.,TRBV7-8,TGTGCCAGCAGCCCCCGGGGGGGCACTGAAGCTTTCTTT,CASSPRGGTEAFF
TRBJ2-3,.,.,TRBV18,TGTGCCAGCTCACCACGGGGCAGGGGACCTCTAGATACGCAGTATTTT,CASSPRGRGPLDTQYF
TRBJ1-1,.,.,TRBV7-9,TGTGCCAGCAGGGGGGGAACGAACACTGAAGCTTTCTTT,CASRGGTNTEAFF
TRBJ1-6,.,.,TRBV7-8,TGTGCCAGCAGCTTAGCGGGGCTATCACCCCTCCACTTT,CASSLAGLSPLHF
TRBJ2-2,.,.,TRBV9,TGTGCCAGCAGCGTAGTATCCTTCGAGGGGGAGCTGTTTTTT,CASSVVSFEGELFF
TRBJ1-6,.,.,TRBV7-3,TGTGCCAGCAGCTTAACCGGAGATAATTCACCCCTCCACTTT,CASSLTGDNSPLHF
TRBJ2-3,.,.,TRBV27,TGTGCCAGCAGTGAAAGCGGCCCTGGTACAGATACGCAGTATTTT,CASSESGPGTDTQYF
TRBJ2-2,.,once,TRBV9,TGTGCCAGCAGCGCGAGAGGCGGGGAGCTGTTTTTT,CASSARGGELFF
TRBJ2-7,TRBD1,.,TRBV5-1,TGCGCCAGCAGCTTGGGGACAGGGGGGGTGGTGCAGTACTTC,CASSLGTGGVVQYF
TRBJ2-3,TRBD2,.,TRBV5-6,TGTGCCAGCAGCCCGGGAGGCTGGACAGATACGCAGTATTTT,CASSPGGWTDTQYF
TRBJ1-6,.,.,TRBV4-1,TGCGCCAGCAGCCAAGGCATAGCGAGCTCCTATAATTCACCCCTCCACTTT,CASSQGIASSYNSPLHF
TRBJ2-2,.,.,TRBV5-1,TGCGCCAGCAGCTCTTATCGGGGACAACGGTCCGGGGAGCTGTTTTTT,CASSSYRGQRSGELFF
TRBJ2-4,.,.,TRBV6-6,TGTGCCAGCAGTCATAAAGCGCAGGGCCTTAACATTCAGTACTTC,CASSHKAQGLNIQYF
TRBJ2-3,TRBD1,.,TRBV6-1,TGTGCCAGCAGCACAGGGGCAGATACGCAGTATTTT,CASSTGADTQYF
TRBJ2-5,TRBD2,.,TRBV14,TGTGCCAGCAGCCCCCGGGGTAGCGGGGGTCAAGAGACCCAGTACTTC,CASSPRGSGGQETQYF
TRBJ2-1,.,.,TRBV9,TGTGCCAGCAGCGTAGGAAGTAGCTCCTACAATGAGCAGTTCTTC,CASSVGSSSYNEQFF
TRBJ2-7,TRBD2,.,TRBV27,TGTGCCAGCAGGGCCACAGCGGGGGGCTACGAGCAGTACTTC,CASRATAGGYEQYF
TRBJ2-7,TRBD1,once,TRBV19,TGTGCCAGTAGTACCAGCCGACAGGGCAACTACGAGCAGTACTTC,CASSTSRQGNYEQYF